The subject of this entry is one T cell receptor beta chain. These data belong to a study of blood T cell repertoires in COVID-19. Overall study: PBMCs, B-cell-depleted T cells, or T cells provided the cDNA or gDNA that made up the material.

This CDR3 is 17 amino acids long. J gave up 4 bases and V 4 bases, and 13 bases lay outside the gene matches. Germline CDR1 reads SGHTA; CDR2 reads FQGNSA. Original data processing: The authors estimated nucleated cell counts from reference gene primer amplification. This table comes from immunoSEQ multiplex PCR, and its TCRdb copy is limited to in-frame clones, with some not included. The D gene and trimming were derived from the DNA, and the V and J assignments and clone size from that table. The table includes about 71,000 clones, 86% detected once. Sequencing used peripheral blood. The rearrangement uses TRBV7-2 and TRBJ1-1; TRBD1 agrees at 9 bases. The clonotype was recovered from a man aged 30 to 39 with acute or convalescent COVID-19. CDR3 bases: TGTGCCAGCAGCTCCGCTGTGGGACAGGGTTCTTCCACTGAAGCTTTCTTT. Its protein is CASSSAVGQGSSTEAFF.